The following is a T cell receptor (beta chain) sequence with its context. Assay: immunoSEQ multiplex PCR; the TCRdb copy retains only in-frame clones and omits some. The sample holds 65,000 to 95,000 clones, over 80% seen once. The data originate from a study of blood T cell repertoires in COVID-19. About the research overall: Whether acute or convalescent, the COVID-19 samples came from the United States, Italy and Spain. From T cells, B-cell-depleted T cells, or PBMCs came the material, which was cDNA or gDNA.

Trimming removed 4 bases from V and 7 bases from J; junction bases left unmatched: 9. The CDR3 consists of 15 residues. CDR1 and CDR2 from the germline V gene are SGHRS and YFSETQ. The TCR originated in an elderly man with active or convalescent COVID-19. The chain employs TRBV5-1 and TRBJ1-1; the match to TRBD1 covers 11 bases. Sequencing used peripheral blood. DNA for the CDR3: TGCGCCAGCAGCGGAACGGGACAGGGGGTAATTGAAGCTTTCTTT. Translating gives CASSGTGQGVIEAFF.